Listed here is a single TCR beta chain. It lacks a known antigen. Base qualities are missing; no much larger clone stands one base away. The receptor library was made with the immunoSEQ multiplex PCR assay. Imported from immuneACCESS, the table was reduced by TCRdb to in-frame sequences with V and J called. These copies leave out some clones; in studies compared against another copy, an unresolved V gene accounts for under half, and the cause of the remainder is not known. The sample table shows about 130,000 clones, and roughly 87% are seen once. Roughly 1.9% of the sample goes to the ten largest clones. The sample originates from a study of control samples from healthy donors and cancer patients (dated by TCRdb to 2020 to 2021). The CDR3, cysteine through phenylalanine, is 15 amino acids long. The only DNA kept is the CDR3, 45 bases in frame from the first base. CDR1 and CDR2, looked up from the germline V gene, are SGDLS and YYNGEE. V is pared back by 0 bases and J by 4 bases, with 11 bases lying between the germline termini.

The sample comprised blood. The TCR originated in a man aged 18 to 35 in good health. The chain is encoded by TRBV9 joined to TRBJ2-1, with no D gene named confidently. The nucleotide sequence reads as follows: TGTGCCAGCAGCGTAGGTAGAGGAGTTTACAATGAGCAGTTCTTC. Translated, this gives CASSVGRGVYNEQFF.